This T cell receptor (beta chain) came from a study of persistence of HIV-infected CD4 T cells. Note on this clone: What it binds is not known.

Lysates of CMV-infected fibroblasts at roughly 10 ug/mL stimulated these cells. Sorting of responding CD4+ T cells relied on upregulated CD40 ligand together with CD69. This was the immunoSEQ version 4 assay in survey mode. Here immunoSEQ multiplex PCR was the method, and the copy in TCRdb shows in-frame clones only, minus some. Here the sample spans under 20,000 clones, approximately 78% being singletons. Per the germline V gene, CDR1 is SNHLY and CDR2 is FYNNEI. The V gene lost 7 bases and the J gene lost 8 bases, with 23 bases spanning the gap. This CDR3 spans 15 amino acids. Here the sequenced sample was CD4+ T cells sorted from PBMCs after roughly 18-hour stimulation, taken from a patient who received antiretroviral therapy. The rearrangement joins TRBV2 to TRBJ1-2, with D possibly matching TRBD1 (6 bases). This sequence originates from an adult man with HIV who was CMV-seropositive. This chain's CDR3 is CASNPSLTGTGGYTF. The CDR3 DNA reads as TGTGCCAGCAACCCGAGTCTAACAGGGACCGGAGGCTACACCTTC. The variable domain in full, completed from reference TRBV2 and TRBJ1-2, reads EPEVTQTPSHQVTQMGQEVILRCVPISNHLYFYWYRQILGQKVEFLVSFYNNEISEKSEIFDDQFSVERPDGSNFTLKIRSTKLEDSAMYFCASNPSLTGTGGYTFGSGTRLTVV.